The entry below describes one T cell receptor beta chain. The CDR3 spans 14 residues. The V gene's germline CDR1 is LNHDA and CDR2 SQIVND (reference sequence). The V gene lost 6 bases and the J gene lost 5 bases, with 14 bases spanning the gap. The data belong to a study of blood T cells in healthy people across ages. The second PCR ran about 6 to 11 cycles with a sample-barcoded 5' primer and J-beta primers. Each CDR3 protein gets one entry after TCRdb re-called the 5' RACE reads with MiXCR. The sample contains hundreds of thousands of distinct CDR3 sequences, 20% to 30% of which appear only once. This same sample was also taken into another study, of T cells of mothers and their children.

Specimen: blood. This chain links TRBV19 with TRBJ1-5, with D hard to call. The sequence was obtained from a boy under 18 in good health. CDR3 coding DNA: TGTGCCAGTAGGAGATGGGATGGGGATCAGCCCCAGCATTTT. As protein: CASRRWDGDQPQHF.